These T cell receptor beta chains were read from a single sample in a study of T cells in Graves' hyperthyroidism and ophthalmopathy. From the multiplex PCR reads, TCRdb called clonotypes with MiXCR, one entry per CDR3 protein. The profile shows about 410,000 distinct CDR3 sequences, about 15% of them singletons. The specimen was blood. These receptors originate from a man aged 18 to 30 with Graves' ophthalmopathy. Both conserved end residues are trimmed from each CDR3.

CDR3aa,v_gene,j_gene
ASRLAGGYTDTQY,TRBV12-3/TRBV12-4,TRBJ2-3
ASSWGTTREDTQY,TRBV5-1,TRBJ2-3
ASTRGLRNEQF,TRBV6-2/TRBV6-3,TRBJ2-1
ASSVGGFTNEKLF,TRBV9,TRBJ1-4
ASIPGAGEKLF,TRBV6-1,TRBJ1-4
ASRTRTGFEQY,TRBV27,TRBJ2-7
ASTLQSGPNEQF,TRBV6-1,TRBJ2-1
ASSGGWRLASHEQF,TRBV6-1,TRBJ2-1
ASTPGGVGNQPQH,TRBV12-3/TRBV12-4,TRBJ1-5
ASSETNEQF,TRBV10-1,TRBJ2-1
SATPGLASTDTQY,TRBV20-1,TRBJ2-3
AWSSSFGNVLT,TRBV30,TRBJ2-6
ASSEGGYNSPLH,TRBV3-1,TRBJ1-6
ASSLDRGTNEKLF,TRBV7-9,TRBJ1-4
SAREGRLSGNTIY,TRBV20-1,TRBJ1-3
ASSRGPGAF,TRBV11-3,TRBJ1-1
ASSVGDMNTEAF,TRBV9,TRBJ1-1
ASSRGLGGELF,TRBV12-3/TRBV12-4,TRBJ2-2
ATSDDKYTEAF,TRBV24-1,TRBJ1-1
ASSNIAGAADTQY,TRBV4-1,TRBJ2-3
ASSLTGGGNQPQH,TRBV18,TRBJ1-5
ASSPEPVQSSYNEQF,TRBV4-2,TRBJ2-1
ASSLPGQSYPKNIQY,TRBV4-1,TRBJ2-4
SARDTRVSTGTGELF,TRBV20-1,TRBJ2-2
ASSTSDGLNTEAF,TRBV10-2,TRBJ1-1
ASSDRTGGKYGYT,TRBV5-8,TRBJ1-2
ASSFGRQGYGYT,TRBV19,TRBJ1-2
ASSLYGGGNQPQH,TRBV5-1,TRBJ1-5
ASWENQETQY,TRBV27,TRBJ2-5
AWSRDTDTQY,TRBV30,TRBJ2-3
ATSDSPGQNPSGANVLT,TRBV24-1,TRBJ2-6
ASSPQLASGTDTQY,TRBV18,TRBJ2-3
ASSIAYRTLQETQY,TRBV19,TRBJ2-5
SVTEYNEQF,TRBV29-1,TRBJ2-1
ASRRTGSYEQY,TRBV5-1,TRBJ2-7
SAWPTSGRGPDTQY,TRBV20-1,TRBJ2-3
ASSLVVEAHYEQY,TRBV5-1,TRBJ2-7
ASSLDLGRATYEQY,TRBV5-1,TRBJ2-7
ASNGDGGPGETQY,TRBV12-3/TRBV12-4,TRBJ2-5
ASSPPQGGTEAF,TRBV6-2/TRBV6-3,TRBJ1-1